The rows below give T cell receptor beta chains drawn from one sample of a study of response to subunit inactivated influenza vaccine. TCRdb reanalysed the RT-PCR reads using MiXCR and keeps one entry per CDR3 protein. There are roughly 150,000 distinct CDR3 sequences in the sample; roughly 11% occur only once, and about an eighth lies in the top ten. The source material was non-naive T cells sorted from PBMCs, sampled about 40 days after vaccination. The origin of the receptors is a man over 45 who received an inactivated influenza vaccine. The CDR3 runs from the conserved cysteine through the conserved F or W. A D gene is named only where the DNA matches it firmly. Some rows mark clone size as missing; the rest say once, few, many or name a class of expanded clone.

j_call v_call d_call clone_size cdr3_nt cdr3_aa
TRBJ2-1 TRBV11-1 TRBD2 few TGTGCCAGCAGCTTAATACGGTGGGGACGGGAGGAGGTTAAGGGGCAGTTCTTC CASSLIRWGREEVKGQFF
TRBJ2-7 TRBV12-3/TRBV12-4 - many TGTGCCAGCAGATCCAGGAGACGCTACGAGCAGTACTTC CASRSRRRYEQYF
TRBJ1-5 TRBV20-1 TRBD1 many TGCAGTGCTAGAGATGGAGGACAGGGACGTTTGGATCAGCCCCAGCATTTT CSARDGGQGRLDQPQHF
TRBJ2-5 TRBV7-9 TRBD1 - TGTGCCAGCAGTATTACAGGGGACATATCGGAGACCCAGTACTTC CASSITGDISETQYF
TRBJ2-7 TRBV5-1 - few TGCGCCAGCAGAGTGAGGGCGGGAATGACGTACGAGCAGTACTTC CASRVRAGMTYEQYF
TRBJ2-1 TRBV11-2 - many TGTGCCAGCAGCTCCTCTGGGGGGGAGCAGTTCTTC CASSSSGGEQFF
TRBJ2-1 TRBV28 - few TGTGCCAGCAGAGACTTTCAGGGACCAACCTACAATGAGCAGTTCTTC CASRDFQGPTYNEQFF
TRBJ2-7 TRBV11-3 TRBD1 few TGTGCCAGCAGCTCAGGACCCCAGGGGGCTTACGAGCAGTACTTC CASSSGPQGAYEQYF
TRBJ2-7 TRBV6-1 TRBD1 few TGTGCCAGCAGAGACGACAGGGGGGTCTACGAGCAGTACTTC CASRDDRGVYEQYF
TRBJ1-2 TRBV15 TRBD1 - TGTGCCACCAGCGCGGACAGGGGGAATGGCTACACCTTC CATSADRGNGYTF
TRBJ2-3 TRBV20-1 - - TGCAGTGCCCAGAACCAGGCCCCCGGGGTTACAGATACGCAGTATTTT CSAQNQAPGVTDTQYF
TRBJ2-5 TRBV15 - many TGTGCCACCAGCAGAGTGGGATACAAAGAGACCCAGTACTTC CATSRVGYKETQYF
TRBJ1-2 TRBV6-4 - - TGTGCCAGCAGTGACTCGATCGGGGGACACCTTGGCTACACCTTC CASSDSIGGHLGYTF
TRBJ2-2 TRBV27 - few TGTGCCAGCAGTTTCCAGGGTACGAACACCGGGGAGCTGTTTTTT CASSFQGTNTGELFF
TRBJ1-1 TRBV3-1 - - TGTGCCAGCAGTCCCCGGGGAACTGAAGCTTTCTTT CASSPRGTEAFF
TRBJ2-1 TRBV7-2 - few TGTGCCAGCAGTTTTATCCACAATGAGCAGTTCTTC CASSFIHNEQFF